A selection of T cell receptor beta chains follows, all from one sample in a study of blood T cell repertoires in COVID-19. Measured with immunoSEQ multiplex PCR; TCRdb has only the in-frame clones, and not every one. The sample comprises hundreds of thousands of clones, 86% of which are singletons, and more than 1.4% rests with the top ten. Sequencing was performed on peripheral blood. The origin of the receptors is a woman in her twenties or thirties with active or convalescent COVID-19. Both conserved end residues are part of each CDR3. Fields, in order: J gene, clone size, V gene, D gene, CDR3 DNA, CDR3 protein. A D gene is named only where the DNA matches it firmly. Clone size is stated in some rows and not others, as once, few, many or a class when expanded.

j_call: TRBJ2-7
clone_size: -
v_call: TRBV11-3
d_call: TRBD2
cdr3_nt: TGTGCCAGTTCAGCGGGGGTTTCCTACGAGCAGTACTTC
cdr3_aa: CASSAGVSYEQYF

j_call: TRBJ2-1
clone_size: many
v_call: TRBV6-1
d_call: -
cdr3_nt: TGTGCCAGCAGTGAACTAGTTTACAATGAGCAGTTCTTC
cdr3_aa: CASSELVYNEQFF

j_call: TRBJ2-3
clone_size: -
v_call: TRBV5-1
d_call: TRBD2
cdr3_nt: TGCGCCAGCAGCCCCAAACTAGCGGGGGTTGCAGATACGCAGTATTTT
cdr3_aa: CASSPKLAGVADTQYF

j_call: TRBJ2-3
clone_size: -
v_call: TRBV12-5
d_call: -
cdr3_nt: TGTGCTAGTGCCAAGGAGTGGAGCACAGATACGCAGTATTTT
cdr3_aa: CASAKEWSTDTQYF

j_call: TRBJ2-5
clone_size: -
v_call: TRBV6-1
d_call: TRBD1
cdr3_nt: TGTGCCAGCAGTGAGAGCTGGACAGGGGGCTTCCAAGAGACCCAGTACTTC
cdr3_aa: CASSESWTGGFQETQYF

j_call: TRBJ2-5
clone_size: -
v_call: TRBV15
d_call: -
cdr3_nt: TGTGCCACCAGCAGAGATTACAGCTACCAAGAGACCCAGTACTTC
cdr3_aa: CATSRDYSYQETQYF

j_call: TRBJ1-3
clone_size: -
v_call: TRBV5-4
d_call: -
cdr3_nt: TGTGCCAGCAGCTTGAAGTCTATCTCTGGAAACACCATATATTTT
cdr3_aa: CASSLKSISGNTIYF

j_call: TRBJ1-2
clone_size: -
v_call: TRBV6-1
d_call: TRBD1
cdr3_nt: TGTGCCAGCAGTGAAGATGGGCAGGGGGTCTATGGCTACACCTTC
cdr3_aa: CASSEDGQGVYGYTF

j_call: TRBJ1-1
clone_size: -
v_call: TRBV12-3/TRBV12-4
d_call: TRBD1
cdr3_nt: TGTGCCAGCAGCCAGGGACAGGTTGAAGCTTTCTTT
cdr3_aa: CASSQGQVEAFF

j_call: TRBJ2-3
clone_size: -
v_call: TRBV5-1
d_call: -
cdr3_nt: TGCGCCAGCAGCCTGGACAGTGGCGTGGATACGCAGTATTTT
cdr3_aa: CASSLDSGVDTQYF

j_call: TRBJ2-1
clone_size: -
v_call: TRBV2
d_call: TRBD2
cdr3_nt: TGTGCCAGCAGTGGAGCCTCGGGGGGGCCCAATGAGCAGTTCTTC
cdr3_aa: CASSGASGGPNEQFF

j_call: TRBJ2-3
clone_size: -
v_call: TRBV7-6
d_call: -
cdr3_nt: TGTGCCAGCAGCTTAGGATGGCCCCACGAGGAGGATACGCAGTATTTT
cdr3_aa: CASSLGWPHEEDTQYF

j_call: TRBJ2-5
clone_size: -
v_call: TRBV5-4
d_call: -
cdr3_nt: TGTGCCAGCAGCCCGTACCAAGAGACCCAGTACTTC
cdr3_aa: CASSPYQETQYF

j_call: TRBJ1-2
clone_size: -
v_call: TRBV5-6
d_call: -
cdr3_nt: TGTGCCAGCAGCCCAGGGTTCTCTAACGGCTACACCTTC
cdr3_aa: CASSPGFSNGYTF

j_call: TRBJ1-5
clone_size: -
v_call: TRBV6-2/TRBV6-3
d_call: TRBD1
cdr3_nt: TGTGCCAGCAGTTACTCAGGGGGCGCACAGCCCCAGCATTTT
cdr3_aa: CASSYSGGAQPQHF

j_call: TRBJ1-1
clone_size: -
v_call: TRBV29-1
d_call: -
cdr3_nt: TGCAGCGCTAAACATGCGGGGGGGACTGAAGCTTTCTTT
cdr3_aa: CSAKHAGGTEAFF

j_call: TRBJ2-7
clone_size: -
v_call: TRBV3-1/TRBV3-2
d_call: -
cdr3_nt: TGTGCCAGCAGCCAAGGGACACCCATCTACGAGCAGTACTTC
cdr3_aa: CASSQGTPIYEQYF

j_call: TRBJ2-1
clone_size: -
v_call: TRBV6-4
d_call: TRBD1
cdr3_nt: TGTGCCAGCAGTGAACAGGGGTGGGATGAGCAGTTCTTC
cdr3_aa: CASSEQGWDEQFF

j_call: TRBJ1-1
clone_size: -
v_call: TRBV13
d_call: -
cdr3_nt: TGTGCCAGCAGTTTTACCGGGACTCCTCTCGGCGGCACTGAAGCTTTCTTT
cdr3_aa: CASSFTGTPLGGTEAFF

j_call: TRBJ1-5
clone_size: -
v_call: TRBV4-2
d_call: -
cdr3_nt: TGTGCCAGCAGCCAACGAGGCTCGACCGCCGGACATAGCAATCAGCCCCAGCATTTT
cdr3_aa: CASSQRGSTAGHSNQPQHF

j_call: TRBJ2-1
clone_size: -
v_call: TRBV6-4
d_call: TRBD2
cdr3_nt: TGTGCCAGCAGTGACTGGTATAGCGGGAACTACAATGAGCAGTTCTTC
cdr3_aa: CASSDWYSGNYNEQFF

j_call: TRBJ1-3
clone_size: -
v_call: TRBV19
d_call: -
cdr3_nt: TGTGCCAGTCAAACTCGGACGGGAACTGGAAACACCATATATTTT
cdr3_aa: CASQTRTGTGNTIYF

j_call: TRBJ1-2
clone_size: -
v_call: TRBV5-5
d_call: TRBD1
cdr3_nt: TGTGCCAGCAGCCTGACAGGGGCAGGGGGCTACACCTTC
cdr3_aa: CASSLTGAGGYTF

j_call: TRBJ2-3
clone_size: -
v_call: TRBV30
d_call: TRBD1
cdr3_nt: TGTGCCTGGAGTGTAGGGACAGCTGTCGCAGATACGCAGTATTTT
cdr3_aa: CAWSVGTAVADTQYF

j_call: TRBJ1-2
clone_size: -
v_call: TRBV11-2
d_call: -
cdr3_nt: TGTGCCAGCAGCTCCCTGGAGGGTAACTATGGCTACACCTTC
cdr3_aa: CASSSLEGNYGYTF

j_call: TRBJ1-5
clone_size: -
v_call: TRBV27
d_call: -
cdr3_nt: TGTGCCAGCAGTTTATCGTCGGTCCAGCCCCAGCATTTT
cdr3_aa: CASSLSSVQPQHF

j_call: TRBJ2-5
clone_size: once
v_call: TRBV6-1
d_call: -
cdr3_nt: TGTGCCAGCAGTGAACAGGGGCCGGCGTGGACCCAGTACTTC
cdr3_aa: CASSEQGPAWTQYF